This T cell receptor beta chain stems from a study of T cells in localized non-small cell lung cancer. The assay was immunoSEQ multiplex PCR, and TCRdb's table has in-frame clones only and misses some. The sample includes under 1,000 clones, around 35% of them seen just once. This clone is labeled large. The sequenced sample was normal lung tissue next to the tumor, obtained before any cancer treatment. This clonotype originated in a female donor older than 55 with stage III squamous cell lung carcinoma.

CDR3 nucleotides: TGTGCCAGCAGCACCGGACTAGCAACTATTATAGATACGCAGTATTTT. Protein: CASSTGLATIIDTQYF. The chain links TRBV11-3 to TRBJ2-3; 8 bases match TRBD2. V trimming: 5 bases; J trimming: 5 bases; junction bases outside the gene matches: 12. CDR3 length: 16 amino acids. Germline loops: CDR1 SGHNT, CDR2 YENEEA. Supplemented by reference TRBV11-3 and TRBJ2-3, the full variable domain reads EAGVVQSPRYKIIEKKQPVAFWCNPISGHNTLYWYLQNLGQGPELLIRYENEEAVDDSQLPKDRFSAERLKGVDSTLKIQPAELGDSAVYLCASSTGLATIIDTQYFGPGTRLTVL.